This TCR beta chain was retrieved from a study of blood T cell repertoires in COVID-19. In the study's own analysis: Using reference gene primer amplification, nucleated cell counts were estimated. Sequenced by immunoSEQ multiplex PCR; TCRdb stores in-frame clones only, minus some. Clonal size and the V and J genes are those of that table, whereas D and trimming came from the DNA. The top ten clones hold roughly 1.6% of a sample with some 57,000 clones, 80% to 90% of them seen once. CDR3 length: 15 residues. Trimming removed 3 bases at V and 0 bases at J, with 9 bases between. CDR1 is MNHEY and CDR2 is SVGEGT in the germline V gene.

This sequence originates from a man aged 55 to 70 with acute or convalescent COVID-19. The rearrangement joins TRBV6-2 or TRBV6-3 to TRBJ1-5, with D tentatively TRBD1 (6 bases). The sample consisted of peripheral blood. CDR3 loop: CASSYLTGSNQPQHF. CDR3 bases: TGTGCCAGCAGTTATCTGACAGGTAGCAATCAGCCCCAGCATTTT.